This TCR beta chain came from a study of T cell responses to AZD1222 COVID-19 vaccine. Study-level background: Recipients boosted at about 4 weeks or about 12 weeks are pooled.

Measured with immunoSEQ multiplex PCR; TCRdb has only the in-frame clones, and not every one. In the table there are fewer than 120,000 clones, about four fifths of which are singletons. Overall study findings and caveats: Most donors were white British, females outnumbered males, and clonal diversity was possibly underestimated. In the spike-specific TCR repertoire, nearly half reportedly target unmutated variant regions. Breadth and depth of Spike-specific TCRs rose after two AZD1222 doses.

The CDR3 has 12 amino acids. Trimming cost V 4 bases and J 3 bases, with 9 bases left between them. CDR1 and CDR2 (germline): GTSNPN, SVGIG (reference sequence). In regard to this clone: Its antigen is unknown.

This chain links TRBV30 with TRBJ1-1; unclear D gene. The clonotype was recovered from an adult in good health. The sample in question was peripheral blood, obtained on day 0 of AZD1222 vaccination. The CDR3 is CAWNSPHTEAFF. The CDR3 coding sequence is TGTGCCTGGAACAGTCCCCACACTGAAGCTTTCTTT.